This T cell receptor (beta chain) emerged from a study of vaccination and CD4 T cells after COVID-19. In the study overall: The study enrolled six male and four female convalescents, two of whom were Hispanic. Broader study findings: For convalescent patients, 304 of the 307 vaccine-specific clones analyzed were classified as spike mono-reactive.

Notes on this clonotype: The antigen is unknown.

Described treatment: approximately nine-day PBMC culture with coronavirus spike peptide pools or control peptides (ViraFEST assay). The CDR3 extends over 12 amino acids. Germline V gene lookup returns CDR1 SGDLS and CDR2 YYNGEE. V gave up 6 bases and J gave up 4 bases, with 10 bases separating them. The Oncomine TCR Beta short-read assay sequenced DNA from cultured CD4+ T cells. MiXCR was run by TCRdb on the PCR reads, yielding one entry per CDR3 protein. The table includes about 21,000 distinct CDR3 sequences, approximately 53% detected once. The sequence was obtained from a human donor who had recovered from COVID-19. Specimen: CD4+ T cells from blood, cultured in vitro. The V gene is TRBV9, the J gene TRBJ1-2; D gene ambiguous. The CDR3 is CASTGPGYGYTF. The CDR3 nucleotides are TGTGCCAGCACCGGACCCGGCTATGGCTACACCTTC. Full variable domain (rest looked up from reference TRBV9 and TRBJ1-2): DSGVTQTPKHLITATGQRVTLRCSPRSGDLSVYWYQQSLDQGLQFLIQYYNGEERAKGNILERFSAQQFPDLHSELNLSSLELGDSALYFCASTGPGYGYTFGSGTRLTVV.